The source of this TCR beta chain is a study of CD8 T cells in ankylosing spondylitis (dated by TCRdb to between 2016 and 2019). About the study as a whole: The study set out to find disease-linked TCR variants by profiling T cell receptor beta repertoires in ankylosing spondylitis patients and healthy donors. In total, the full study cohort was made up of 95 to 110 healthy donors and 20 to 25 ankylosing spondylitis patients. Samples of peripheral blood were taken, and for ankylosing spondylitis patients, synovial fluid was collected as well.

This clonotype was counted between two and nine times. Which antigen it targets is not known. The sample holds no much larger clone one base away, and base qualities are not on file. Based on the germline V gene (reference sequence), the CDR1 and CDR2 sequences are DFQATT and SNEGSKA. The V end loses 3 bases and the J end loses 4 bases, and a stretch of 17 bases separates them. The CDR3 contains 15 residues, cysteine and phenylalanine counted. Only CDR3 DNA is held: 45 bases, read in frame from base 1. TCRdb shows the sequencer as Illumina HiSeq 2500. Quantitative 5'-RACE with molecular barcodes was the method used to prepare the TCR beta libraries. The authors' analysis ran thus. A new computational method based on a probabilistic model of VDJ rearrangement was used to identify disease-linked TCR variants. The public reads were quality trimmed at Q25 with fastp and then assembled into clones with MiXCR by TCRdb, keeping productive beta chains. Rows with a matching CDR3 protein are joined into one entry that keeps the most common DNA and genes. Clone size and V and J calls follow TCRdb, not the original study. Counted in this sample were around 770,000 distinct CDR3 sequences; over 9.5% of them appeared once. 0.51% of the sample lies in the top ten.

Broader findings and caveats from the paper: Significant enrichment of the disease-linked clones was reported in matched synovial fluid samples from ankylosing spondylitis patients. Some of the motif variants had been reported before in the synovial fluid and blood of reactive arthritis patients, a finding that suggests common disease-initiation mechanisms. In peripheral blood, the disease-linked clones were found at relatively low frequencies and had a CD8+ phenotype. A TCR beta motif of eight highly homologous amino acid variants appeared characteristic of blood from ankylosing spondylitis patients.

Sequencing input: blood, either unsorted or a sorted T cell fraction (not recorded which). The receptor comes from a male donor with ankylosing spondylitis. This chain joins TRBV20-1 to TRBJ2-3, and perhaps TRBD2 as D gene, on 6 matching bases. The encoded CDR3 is CSARVAASGADTQYF. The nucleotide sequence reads TGCAGTGCTAGGGTAGCGGCAAGTGGGGCAGATACGCAGTATTTT.